This T cell receptor beta chain is from a study of T cell changes during pregnancy in multiple sclerosis. Between the trimmed V and J ends, which lost 1 base and 7 bases, there was a span of 7 bases. Per germline, CDR1 MNHEY and CDR2 SMNVEV (reference sequence). The CDR3 is made up of 12 amino acids. Libraries were prepared by immunoSEQ multiplex PCR; TCRdb keeps only in-frame clonotypes and omits some of them. This sample has about 75,000 clones, with around 89% found just once. Sequenced material: peripheral blood, taken in the first trimester of pregnancy. The origin of this receptor is a female donor in good health, enrolled as a control in a pregnancy study. The chain joins TRBV27 to TRBJ1-1; TRBD1 might be the D (5 bases). Written as DNA, the CDR3 is TGTGCCAGCAGTTTATGGGGGGGTGAAGCTTTCTTT. Translating gives CASSLWGGEAFF.